A selection of T cell receptor beta chains follows, all from one sample in a study of tumor-infiltrating lymphocytes in localized non-small cell lung cancer. The assay was immunoSEQ multiplex PCR, and TCRdb's table has in-frame clones only and misses some. The repertoire holds about 12,000 clones, with 65% to 85% as singletons. Sequenced: lung tumor tissue. Every receptor here comes from a human donor with non-small cell lung cancer. CDR3s include the opening cysteine and the closing phenylalanine or tryptophan. A D gene is named only where the DNA matches it firmly. Size is omitted from some rows. Given values are once, few, many or a class for expanded clones.

once	.	TRBV19	TRBJ1-1	CASSLQGSTEAFF	TGTGCCAGTAGTTTGCAGGGGAGTACTGAAGCTTTCTTT
.	.	TRBV7-9	TRBJ1-1	CASSLTGGNTEAFF	TGTGCCAGCAGCTTAACTGGCGGGAACACTGAAGCTTTCTTT
.	.	TRBV11-2	TRBJ1-5	CASSRGDVSNQPQHF	TGTGCCAGCAGCCGTGGGGATGTTAGCAATCAGCCCCAGCATTTT
.	TRBD1	TRBV9	TRBJ1-2	CASSPTGAGQGYGYTF	TGTGCCAGCAGCCCCACAGGTGCTGGACAGGGGTATGGCTACACCTTC
.	.	TRBV19	TRBJ2-3	CASSIGTVFGGTQYF	TGTGCCAGTAGTATAGGGACGGTCTTTGGGGGTACGCAGTATTTT
once	.	TRBV5-6	TRBJ2-2	CASSLGLGTVNTGELFF	TGTGCCAGCAGCTTGGGATTAGGGACGGTGAACACCGGGGAGCTGTTTTTT
.	.	TRBV6-1	TRBJ1-2	CASSEALHRDYGYTF	TGTGCCAGCAGTGAAGCGCTTCACAGGGACTATGGCTACACCTTC
.	TRBD1	TRBV19	TRBJ2-7	CASTKTGGEYEQYF	TGTGCCAGTACTAAGACAGGGGGCGAGTACGAGCAGTACTTC
.	.	TRBV10-1	TRBJ1-1	CASAGDTEAFF	TGCGCCAGCGCAGGCGACACTGAAGCTTTCTTT
once	TRBD1	TRBV10-3	TRBJ2-7	CAISEKGDRVGDEQYF	TGTGCCATCAGTGAAAAAGGTGACAGGGTTGGAGACGAGCAGTACTTC
.	.	TRBV5-1	TRBJ1-2	CASSSEGGNYGYTF	TGCGCCAGCAGCTCGGAGGGGGGGAACTATGGCTACACCTTC
.	TRBD2	TRBV12-5	TRBJ2-4	CASGLSGTKNIQYF	TGTGCTAGTGGTTTGAGCGGGACCAAAAACATTCAGTACTTC
.	TRBD1	TRBV6-1	TRBJ2-5	CASSPRTGRQETQYF	TGTGCCAGCAGCCCCAGGACAGGTAGGCAAGAGACCCAGTACTTC
.	TRBD1	TRBV28	TRBJ2-7	CASSLIGQGLYEQYF	TGTGCCAGCAGTTTGATAGGACAGGGGCTTTACGAGCAGTACTTC
.	TRBD1	TRBV5-5	TRBJ2-5	CASSPGTVYQETQYF	TGTGCCAGCAGCCCGGGGACAGTGTACCAAGAGACCCAGTACTTC
.	.	TRBV7-2	TRBJ2-7	CASSRDGVSYEQYF	TGTGCCAGCAGCAGGGACGGCGTCTCCTACGAGCAGTACTTC
.	.	TRBV20-1	TRBJ2-5	CSALQETQYF	TGCAGTGCTTTACAAGAGACCCAGTACTTC
once	TRBD1	TRBV7-9	TRBJ1-2	CASSLTGGNGYTF	TGTGCCAGCAGCTTGACAGGGGGCAATGGCTACACCTTC
.	TRBD1	TRBV4-2	TRBJ2-3	CASSQGQGPDTQYF	TGTGCCAGCAGCCAAGGACAGGGCCCAGATACGCAGTATTTT
.	.	TRBV5-1	TRBJ2-5	CASSLVPQETQYF	TGCGCCAGCAGCTTGGTCCCCCAAGAGACCCAGTACTTC
.	.	TRBV6-5	TRBJ1-6	CASSYSDSFNSPLHF	TGTGCCAGCAGTTACTCGGACAGTTTCAATTCACCCCTCCACTTT
.	TRBD1	TRBV19	TRBJ1-2	CASSATGVWYGYTF	TGTGCCAGTAGCGCCACAGGGGTTTGGTATGGCTACACCTTC
.	.	TRBV7-2	TRBJ1-5	CASSFDLFPSQPQHF	TGTGCCAGCAGCTTTGACCTCTTTCCGAGTCAGCCCCAGCATTTT
few	.	TRBV4-1	TRBJ2-2	CASSKQGGNTGELFF	TGCGCCAGCAGCAAACAGGGAGGTAACACCGGGGAGCTGTTTTTT
.	.	TRBV11-2	TRBJ1-2	CASSSDFLYGYTF	TGTGCCAGCAGCTCGGATTTTCTCTATGGCTACACCTTC
.	TRBD1	TRBV18	TRBJ2-1	CASSPLKDRVNEQFF	TGTGCCAGCTCACCACTCAAAGACAGGGTCAATGAGCAGTTCTTC
.	.	TRBV6-6	TRBJ2-3	CASSTDGTLWNTQYF	TGTGCCAGCAGTACCGACGGGACTCTGTGGAATACGCAGTATTTT
.	.	TRBV29-1	TRBJ1-2	CSVEGGWHVINYGYTF	TGCAGCGTTGAGGGGGGATGGCACGTAATTAACTATGGCTACACCTTC
.	.	TRBV4-3	TRBJ1-4	CASSQDPLKNEKLFF	TGCGCCAGCAGCCAAGATCCCCTAAAAAATGAAAAACTGTTTTTT
.	.	TRBV5-1	TRBJ2-7	CASSIGTADYEQYF	TGCGCCAGCAGCATCGGGACGGCAGACTACGAGCAGTACTTC
.	TRBD1	TRBV7-6	TRBJ2-7	CASSHAGTGKEQYF	TGTGCCAGCAGCCACGCCGGGACAGGGAAAGAGCAGTACTTC
.	.	TRBV2	TRBJ1-4	CASSSGGEKLFF	TGTGCCAGCAGTAGTGGGGGCGAAAAACTGTTTTTT
.	TRBD1	TRBV4-2	TRBJ1-1	CASNPRQGAQAEAFF	TGTGCCAGCAACCCGCGACAGGGGGCGCAGGCTGAAGCTTTCTTT
.	.	TRBV30	TRBJ2-1	CASSGSYNEQFF	TGTGCCTCCTCGGGGAGTTACAATGAGCAGTTCTTC
.	.	TRBV11-2	TRBJ2-7	CASSLASYEQYF	TGTGCCAGCAGCCTCGCCTCCTACGAGCAGTACTTC
.	.	TRBV29-1	TRBJ1-1	CSAGHINTEAFF	TGCAGCGCCGGACATATAAACACTGAAGCTTTCTTT
.	TRBD1	TRBV29-1	TRBJ1-2	CSVELKTGGYGYTF	TGCAGCGTTGAATTAAAAACAGGGGGCTATGGCTACACCTTC
.	.	TRBV7-6	TRBJ2-7	CASSQGGSSYEQYF	TGTGCCAGCAGCCAAGGGGGAAGCTCCTACGAGCAGTACTTC
.	.	TRBV7-9	TRBJ1-1	CASSLVLGTEAFF	TGTGCCAGCAGCTTAGTCCTAGGCACTGAAGCTTTCTTT
.	.	TRBV11-2	TRBJ2-7	CASSPRGTTPYEQYF	TGTGCCAGCAGCCCTCGGGGCACAACGCCCTACGAGCAGTACTTC